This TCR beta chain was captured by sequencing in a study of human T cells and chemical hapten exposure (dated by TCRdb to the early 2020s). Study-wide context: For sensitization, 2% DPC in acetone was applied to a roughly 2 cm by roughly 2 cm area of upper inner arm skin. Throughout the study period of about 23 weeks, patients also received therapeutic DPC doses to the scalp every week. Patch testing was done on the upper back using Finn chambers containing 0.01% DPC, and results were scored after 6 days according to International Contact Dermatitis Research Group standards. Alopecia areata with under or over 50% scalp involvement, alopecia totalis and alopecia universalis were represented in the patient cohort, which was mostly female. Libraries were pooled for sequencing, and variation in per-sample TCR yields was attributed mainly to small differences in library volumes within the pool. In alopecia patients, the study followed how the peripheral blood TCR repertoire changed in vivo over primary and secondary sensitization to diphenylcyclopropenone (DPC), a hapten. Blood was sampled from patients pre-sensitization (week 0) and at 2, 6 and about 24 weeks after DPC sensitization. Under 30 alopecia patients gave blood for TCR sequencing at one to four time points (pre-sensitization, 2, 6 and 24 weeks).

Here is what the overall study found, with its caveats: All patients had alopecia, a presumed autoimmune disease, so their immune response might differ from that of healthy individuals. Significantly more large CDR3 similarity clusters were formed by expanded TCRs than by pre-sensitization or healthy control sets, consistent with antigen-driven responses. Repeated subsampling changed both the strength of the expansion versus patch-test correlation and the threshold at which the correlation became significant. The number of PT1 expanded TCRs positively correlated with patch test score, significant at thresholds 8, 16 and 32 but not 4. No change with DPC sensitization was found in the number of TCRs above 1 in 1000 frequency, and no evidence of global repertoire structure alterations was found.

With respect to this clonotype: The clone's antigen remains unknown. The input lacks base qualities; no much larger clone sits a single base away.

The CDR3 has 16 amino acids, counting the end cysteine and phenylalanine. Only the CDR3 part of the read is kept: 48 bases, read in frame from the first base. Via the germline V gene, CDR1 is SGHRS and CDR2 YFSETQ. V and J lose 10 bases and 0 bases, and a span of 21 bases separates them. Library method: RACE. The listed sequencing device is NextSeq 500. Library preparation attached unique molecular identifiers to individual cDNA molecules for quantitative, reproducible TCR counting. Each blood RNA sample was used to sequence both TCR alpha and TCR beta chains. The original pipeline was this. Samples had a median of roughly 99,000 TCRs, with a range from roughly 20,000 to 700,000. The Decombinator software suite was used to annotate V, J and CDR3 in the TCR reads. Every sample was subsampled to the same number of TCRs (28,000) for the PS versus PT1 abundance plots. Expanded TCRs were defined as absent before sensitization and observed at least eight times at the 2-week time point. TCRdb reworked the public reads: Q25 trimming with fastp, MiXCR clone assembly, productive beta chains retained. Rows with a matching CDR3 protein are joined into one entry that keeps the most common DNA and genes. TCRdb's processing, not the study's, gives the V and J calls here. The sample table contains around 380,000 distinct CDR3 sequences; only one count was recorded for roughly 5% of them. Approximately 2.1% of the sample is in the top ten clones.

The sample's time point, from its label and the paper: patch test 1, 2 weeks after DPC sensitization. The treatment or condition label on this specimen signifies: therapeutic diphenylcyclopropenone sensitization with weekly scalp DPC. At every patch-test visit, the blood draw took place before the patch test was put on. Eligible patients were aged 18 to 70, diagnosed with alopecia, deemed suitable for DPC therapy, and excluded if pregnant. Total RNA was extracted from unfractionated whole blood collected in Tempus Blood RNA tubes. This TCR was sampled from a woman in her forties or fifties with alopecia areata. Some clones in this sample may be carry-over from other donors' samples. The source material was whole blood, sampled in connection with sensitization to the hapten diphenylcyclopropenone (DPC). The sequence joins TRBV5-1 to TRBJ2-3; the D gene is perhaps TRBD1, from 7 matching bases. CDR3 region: CAGQRTGLTSTDTQYF. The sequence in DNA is TGCGCCGGCCAGAGGACAGGACTAACTAGCACAGATACGCAGTATTTT.